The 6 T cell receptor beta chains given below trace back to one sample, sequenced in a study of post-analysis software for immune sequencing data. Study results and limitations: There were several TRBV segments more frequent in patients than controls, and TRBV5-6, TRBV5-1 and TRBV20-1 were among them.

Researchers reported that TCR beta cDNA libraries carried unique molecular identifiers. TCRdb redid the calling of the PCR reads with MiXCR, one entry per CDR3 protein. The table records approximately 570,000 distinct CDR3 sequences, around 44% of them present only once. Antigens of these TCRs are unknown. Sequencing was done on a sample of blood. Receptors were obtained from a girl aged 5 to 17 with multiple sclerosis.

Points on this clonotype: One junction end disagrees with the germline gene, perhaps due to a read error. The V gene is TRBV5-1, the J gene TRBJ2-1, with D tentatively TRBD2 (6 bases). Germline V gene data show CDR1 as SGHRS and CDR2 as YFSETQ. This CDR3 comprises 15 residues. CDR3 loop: CANSLQPTSGNEQFF. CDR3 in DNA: TGCGCCAACAGCTTGCAACCGACCAGCGGGAATGAGCAGTTCTTC.

This CDR3 reads CASSPDSGGTYNEQFF. In DNA, the CDR3 is TGTGCCAGCAGCCCCGATAGCGGGGGGACCTACAATGAGCAGTTCTTC. The chain links TRBV7-3 to TRBJ2-1; 10 bases align to TRBD2. Germline V lookup: CDR1 SGHTA, CDR2 FQGTGA. The ends lost 5 bases at V and 2 bases at J; junction bases unmatched: 6. The CDR3 has 16 amino acids.

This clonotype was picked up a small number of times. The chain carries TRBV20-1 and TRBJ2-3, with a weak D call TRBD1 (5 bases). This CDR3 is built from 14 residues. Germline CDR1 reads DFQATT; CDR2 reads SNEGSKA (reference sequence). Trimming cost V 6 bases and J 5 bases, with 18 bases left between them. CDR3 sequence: CSAQTPRAVDTQYF. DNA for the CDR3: TGCAGTGCCCAAACCCCCAGGGCGGTAGATACGCAGTATTTT.

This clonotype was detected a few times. The CDR3 DNA reads as TGTGCCAGCAGTGAATTGACGGGGTCGGAGACCCAGTACTTC. Its translation: CASSELTGSETQYF. This chain joins TRBV6-1 and TRBJ2-5; possibly TRBD2 for D (5 bases). This CDR3 is 14 amino acids long. The germline V and J ends were trimmed by 2 bases and 5 bases, with 12 bases remaining between them. Looked up from germline, CDR1 is MNHNS and CDR2 is SASEGT.

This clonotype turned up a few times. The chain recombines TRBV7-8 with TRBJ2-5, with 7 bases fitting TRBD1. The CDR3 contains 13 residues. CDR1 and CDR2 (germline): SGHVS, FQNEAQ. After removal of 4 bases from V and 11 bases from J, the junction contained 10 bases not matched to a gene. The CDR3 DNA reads TGTGCCAGCAGCTCCAGGACAGGTCAGCGGCAGTACTTC. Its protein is CASSSRTGQRQYF.

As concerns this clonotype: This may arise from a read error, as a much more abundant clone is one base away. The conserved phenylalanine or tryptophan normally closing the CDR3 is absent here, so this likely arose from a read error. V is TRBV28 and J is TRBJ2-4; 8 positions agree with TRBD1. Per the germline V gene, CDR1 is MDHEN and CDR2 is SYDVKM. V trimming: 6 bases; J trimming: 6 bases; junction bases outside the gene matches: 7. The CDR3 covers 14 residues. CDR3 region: CASRADREVNIQYC. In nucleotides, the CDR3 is TGTGCCAGCAGGGCGGACAGGGAAGTAAACATTCAGTACTGC.